This T cell receptor (beta chain) originates from a study of OX40 agonist ivuxolimab in advanced cancers. Study details: Patients were infused with ivuxolimab every 2 weeks at 0.01 to 10 mg/kg.

The V gene end was trimmed by 8 bases and the J gene end by 5 bases; junction bases not matched to a gene: 8. Germline values: CDR1 MDHEN, CDR2 SYDVKM. The CDR3 is made up of 14 amino acids. Sequencing was performed with immunoSEQ multiplex PCR; in TCRdb, only in-frame clones are kept and a portion is missing. The table records about 72,000 clones, roughly 87% of them present only once. This clonotype originated in an adult with an advanced solid tumor such as melanoma, head and neck, liver or kidney cancer. The sample consisted of CD4+ or CD8+ T cells sorted from blood, taken in a trial of the OX40 agonist ivuxolimab. The rearrangement joins TRBV28 to TRBJ1-4, with 7 bases lining up with TRBD1. CDR3: CASSPGGGNEKLFF. CDR3 DNA sequence: TGTGCCAGCTCGCCAGGGGGAGGGAATGAAAAACTGTTTTTT.